Each of the 29 T cell receptor beta chains below was sequenced from the same sample in a study of CD8+ T cells in alopecia areata. Extracted from the samples, RNA was reverse transcribed into cDNA to serve as the sequencing template. Repertoires were generated with immunoSEQ multiplex PCR, while TCRdb's copy carries only in-frame clones and drops some. The table records tens of thousands of clones, 60% of them present only once. The source material was CD8+ T cells sorted from blood, sampled at week 0. The receptor set was obtained from a human donor with alopecia areata.

Turning to this clone: One junction end does not reproduce the germline sequence, and a read error may be involved. The chain combines TRBV11-2 with TRBJ2-7; tentative D call: TRBD1 (6 bases). CDR1 is SGHAT, CDR2 FQNNGV, per germline. The CDR3 is made up of 15 amino acids. The CDR3 loop is CASSQEVQGIYEQYF. CDR3 sequence (DNA): TGCGCCAGCAGCCAAGAGGTGCAGGGGATCTACGAGCAGTACTTC. Full variable domain (outside the CDR3, taken from reference TRBV11-2 and TRBJ2-7): EAGVAQSPRYKIIEKRQSVAFWCNPISGHATLYWYQQILGQGPKLLIQFQNNGVVDDSQLPKDRFSAERLKGVDSTLKIQPAKLEDSAVYLCASSQEVQGIYEQYFGPGTRLTVT.

This chain uses TRBV5-1 with TRBJ2-7; 9 positions match TRBD1. J was trimmed by 5 bases and V by 4 bases; bases with no gene match: 7. This CDR3 contains 14 residues. CDR1 and CDR2 from the germline V gene are SGHRS and YFSETQ. CDR3 in DNA: TGCGCCAGCAGCAGCCGGGACAGGGTAAACGAGCAGTACTTC. Its translation: CASSSRDRVNEQYF.

The chain has TRBV11-2 and TRBJ2-3; D is ambiguous. The CDR3 has 14 residues. Trimming cost V 3 bases and J 2 bases, with 9 bases left between them. Germline lookup yields CDR1 SGHAT and CDR2 FQNNGV. The CDR3 bases are TGTGCCAGCAGCTTGGACCCTATCACAGATACGCAGTATTTT. This codes for CASSLDPITDTQYF.

V usage is TRBV6-6 and J usage is TRBJ1-2, with 10 bases lining up with TRBD1. The CDR3 has 12 amino acids. Germline V lookup: CDR1 MNHNY, CDR2 SVGAGI (reference sequence). DNA for the CDR3: TGTGCGACAGGGGGCGCGATCTATGGCTACACCTTC. It is translated as CATGGAIYGYTF.

The chain couples TRBV28 to TRBJ1-5; no clear D. CDR3 length: 15 residues. Germline V lookup: CDR1 MDHEN, CDR2 SYDVKM. The V gene lost 7 bases and the J gene lost 2 bases, with 15 bases spanning the gap. CDR3 residues: CASTEHGLGNQPQHF. Here the CDR3 DNA reads TGTGCCAGCACAGAGCACGGTCTCGGCAATCAGCCCCAGCATTTT.

The chain recombines TRBV28 with TRBJ2-5; possibly TRBD2 for D (5 bases). V lost 7 bases to trimming and J lost 5 bases, with 17 bases between them. Germline CDR1 and CDR2: MDHEN and SYDVKM. The CDR3 length is 14 residues. This CDR3 reads CASTPSGIWETQYF. CDR3 DNA: TGTGCCAGCACCCCCAGCGGAATCTGGGAGACCCAGTACTTC.

V gene TRBV5-6 combines with J gene TRBJ1-4; D might be TRBD1 (6 bases). Trimming removed 1 base from V and 5 bases from J, with 12 bases in between. Per the germline V gene, CDR1 is SGHDT and CDR2 is YYEEEE. This CDR3 spans 15 amino acids. The CDR3, as DNA: TGTGCCAGCAGCTTGTCGGGACACGGGAATGAAAAACTGTTTTTT. Its protein is CASSLSGHGNEKLFF.

The chain combines TRBV30 with TRBJ1-2; D not certain. The CDR3 is 14 residues long. Germline V lookup: CDR1 GTSNPN, CDR2 SVGIG (reference sequence). V was pared by 5 bases and J by 4 bases, with 17 bases between. The DNA for the CDR3 is TGTGCCTGGGCCTCGGCTACCGAGGGCTATGGCTACACCTTC. This codes for CAWASATEGYGYTF.

The chain links TRBV11-2 to TRBJ1-3; D is unresolved. Trimming took 1 base from V and 1 from J, leaving 20 bases between them. The CDR3 is 19 residues long. Germline V gene sequence: CDR1 SGHAT, CDR2 FQNNGV. CDR3 coding DNA: TGTGCCAGCAGCTTAGTTTTGGACTTCCCGAAATTATCTGGAAACACCATATATTTT. Translation gives CASSLVLDFPKLSGNTIYF.

In its sample, this clone was seen a few times. The CDR3 coding sequence is TGTGCCAGCAGCGTAGAAGACTTCTACGAGCAGTACTTC. Its protein is CASSVEDFYEQYF. This chain joins TRBV9 and TRBJ2-7; D is ambiguous. Germline V gene sequence: CDR1 SGDLS, CDR2 YYNGEE. The CDR3 loop spans 13 amino acids. Between the trimmed V and J ends, which lost 0 bases and 3 bases, there was a span of 7 bases.

The gene calls are TRBV27 and TRBJ2-5; unclear D gene. CDR1 is MNHEY, CDR2 SMNVEV, per germline (reference sequence). The CDR3 consists of 14 residues. The V end lost 5 bases, the J end lost 5 bases, and 15 bases lay between the germline ends. The CDR3 loop reads CASSSSSMGETQYF. In DNA form, the CDR3 reads TGTGCCAGCAGTAGCAGCTCCATGGGGGAGACCCAGTACTTC.

This clone has a handful of counts. The V call is TRBV29-1, the J call TRBJ1-1, with D uncertain. The CDR3 runs 10 residues. From germline, CDR1 is SQVTM and CDR2 ANQGSEA. Trimming stripped 6 bases from V and 10 bases from J, with 12 bases between. The chain's CDR3 is CSVWASGAFF. For the CDR3, the DNA is TGCAGCGTCTGGGCCAGTGGAGCTTTCTTT.

The rearrangement joins TRBV6-5 to TRBJ1-2; no clear D. V lost 6 bases and J lost 3, with 14 bases in between. Germline V gives CDR1 MNHEY, CDR2 SVGAGI. The CDR3 is 14 residues long. The CDR3 loop is CASRNRAYHYGYTF. The CDR3 coding sequence is TGTGCCAGCAGGAACAGAGCCTATCACTATGGCTACACCTTC.

The chain combines TRBV10-3 with TRBJ1-2; 7 positions agree with TRBD1. The germline gives CDR1 ENHRY, CDR2 SYGVKD. V shed 10 bases, J shed 5 bases, and the junction held 16 bases outside the gene matches. The CDR3 totals 15 residues. CDR3 sequence (DNA): TGTGCCAGCCTAGCCGGGGAGGGGGCTGCGTATGGCTACACCTTC. It is translated as CASLAGEGAAYGYTF.

This rearrangement joins TRBV30 to TRBJ1-1; no clear D gene. This CDR3 is built from 14 residues. Trimming took 3 bases from V and 0 from J, leaving 11 bases between them. From germline, CDR1 is GTSNPN and CDR2 SVGIG (reference sequence). In nucleotides, the CDR3 is TGTGCCTGGAGGCTACCGGGATTGAACACTGAAGCTTTCTTT. It translates to CAWRLPGLNTEAFF.

CDR3 protein: CASSFSPGQSYEQYF. The DNA for the CDR3 is TGCGCCAGCAGCTTCTCCCCGGGACAGTCCTACGAGCAGTACTTC. This rearrangement joins TRBV5-1 to TRBJ2-7, with 7 bases fitting TRBD1. The CDR3 has 15 amino acids. The junction had 6 bases not matched to a gene; V was cut back by 2 bases and J by 1 base. Germline V gives CDR1 SGHRS, CDR2 YFSETQ.

This chain connects TRBV19 to TRBJ1-1; TRBD1 is a possible D gene (5 bases). V lost 4 bases to trimming and J lost 8 bases, with 23 bases between them. This CDR3 contains 16 residues. Germline V gene sequence: CDR1 LNHDA, CDR2 SQIVND (reference sequence). CDR3 region: CASSTFSIGGTNEAFF. Written as DNA, the CDR3 is TGTGCCAGTAGTACCTTCTCGATCGGGGGAACCAACGAAGCTTTCTTT.

The CDR3 loop is CASQRGTTTYNEQFF. CDR3 sequence (DNA): TGCGCCAGCCAACGGGGGACAACAACATACAATGAGCAGTTCTTC. The chain has TRBV5-1 and TRBJ2-1, with D perhaps TRBD1 or TRBD2 (6 bases each). CDR3 length equals 15 residues. Germline V gene lookup returns CDR1 SGHRS and CDR2 YFSETQ. V gave up 7 bases and J gave up 4 bases, with 18 bases separating them.

This clone came up a few times. The chain joins TRBV29-1 to TRBJ2-1; a weak D match, TRBD1 (5 bases). This CDR3 spans 13 amino acids. The V and J ends lost 5 bases and 4 bases respectively, with 12 bases between them. From germline, CDR1 is SQVTM and CDR2 ANQGSEA. CDR3: CSVHPQDYNEQFF. Here the CDR3 DNA reads TGCAGCGTTCATCCACAGGATTACAATGAGCAGTTCTTC.

This clone showed up just once. The chain couples TRBV30 to TRBJ1-2; D is uncertain. There are 15 residues in the CDR3. V was cut by 0 bases and J by 4 bases, with 15 bases left in between. Germline V gene lookup returns CDR1 GTSNPN and CDR2 SVGIG (reference sequence). As DNA, the CDR3 is TGTGCCTGGAGTGTTCTCGGTGCCGGGCTCTATGGCTACACCTTC. Its translation: CAWSVLGAGLYGYTF.

The V and J genes are TRBV30 and TRBJ2-1, with D possibly TRBD2 on 6 matching bases. The CDR3 is made up of 13 amino acids. The germline CDR1 and CDR2 sequences are GTSNPN and SVGIG (reference sequence). The V end was cut by 0 bases, the J end by 10 bases, with 13 bases between. CDR3 sequence reads: CAWSVGGPSEQFF. CDR3 sequence (DNA): TGTGCCTGGAGTGTAGGAGGGCCGTCGGAGCAGTTCTTC. Full variable domain (remainder filled in from reference TRBV30 and TRBJ2-1): SQTIHQWPATLVQPVGSPLSLECTVEGTSNPNLYWYRQAAGRGLQLLFYSVGIGQISSEVPQNLSASRPQDRQFILSSKKLLLSDSGFYLCAWSVGGPSEQFFGPGTRLTVL.

This clone was detected only a few times. The V call is TRBV30, the J call TRBJ1-3; 9 positions match TRBD1. Germline CDR1 and CDR2: GTSNPN and SVGIG (reference sequence). After removal of 6 bases from V and 0 bases from J, the junction contained 3 bases not matched to a gene. The CDR3 consists of 14 residues. The CDR3 bases are TGTGCCTGTGGGACAGGGAGCTCTGGAAACACCATATATTTT. It encodes CACGTGSSGNTIYF.

A note on this clone: At one of its ends the junction is not consistent with the germline gene, which may arise from a read error. Other DNA sequences in the sample encode the same CDR3. The genes are TRBV15 and TRBJ2-1; a possible D gene is TRBD2 (5 bases). Germline CDR1 LNHNV, CDR2 YYDKDF (reference sequence). This CDR3 has 15 residues. As DNA, the CDR3 is TGTGCTACCAGCAGAGAAGGGAGCTCCTACAATGAGCAGTTCTTC. This encodes CATSREGSSYNEQFF.

This clone was observed a handful of times. The genes are TRBV7-2 and TRBJ2-5; TRBD1 matches at 9 bases. The CDR3 loop spans 15 amino acids. V dropped 7 bases and J dropped 5; count of bases not matched to a gene: 11. Germline V gives CDR1 SGHTA, CDR2 FQGNSA. The CDR3 loop is CASIEVQGAEETQYF. The CDR3 nucleotides read TGTGCCAGCATTGAGGTACAGGGGGCGGAGGAGACCCAGTACTTC.

V usage is TRBV7-2 and J usage is TRBJ2-1, with D perhaps being TRBD1 or TRBD2 (5 bases each). With 2 bases removed from V and 5 bases from J, the gap between germline ends came to 13 bases. Germline assignment: CDR1 SGHTA and CDR2 FQGNSA. The CDR3 covers 15 residues. The CDR3 DNA reads as TGTGCCAGCAGCTTAAGCCCGAGGGGTCACAATGAGCAGTTCTTC. Translation: CASSLSPRGHNEQFF.

The rearrangement links TRBV5-1 to TRBJ1-1; D unclear. The germline gives CDR1 SGHRS, CDR2 YFSETQ. V was clipped by 4 bases and J by 1 base, with 29 bases between them. This CDR3 is built from 20 residues. Here the CDR3 DNA reads TGCGCCAGCAGCACTGCCTCACACGTAGGATCGCTATTCGAGAACACTGAAGCTTTCTTT. It specifies CASSTASHVGSLFENTEAFF.

The chain links TRBV29-1 to TRBJ2-1; TRBD2 agrees at 9 bases. The CDR3 loop spans 14 amino acids. Germline-derived CDR1 and CDR2 are SQVTM and ANQGSEA. J was trimmed by 4 bases and V by 6 bases; bases with no gene match: 7. Written as DNA, the CDR3 is TGCAGCGTGCTGACTAGCGGAGGATACAATGAGCAGTTCTTC. This encodes CSVLTSGGYNEQFF.

The gene calls are TRBV7-8 and TRBJ2-1, with D unresolved. There are 12 residues in the CDR3. V shed 4 bases and J shed 10 bases, with 11 bases lying between them. Germline CDR1 SGHVS, CDR2 FQNEAQ. CDR3: CASSSPGPEQFF. The CDR3, as DNA: TGTGCCAGCAGCTCCCCCGGACCGGAGCAGTTCTTC.

The chain employs TRBV5-1 and TRBJ1-3, with D possibly TRBD1 on 5 matching bases. The germline V and J ends were trimmed by 4 bases and 2 bases, with 16 bases remaining between them. The germline CDR1 and CDR2 sequences are SGHRS and YFSETQ. The CDR3 extends over 16 amino acids. The CDR3 DNA reads as TGCGCCAGCAGCCGGGACTGGAGGGACGCTGGAAACACCATATATTTT. It translates to CASSRDWRDAGNTIYF. Variable domain in full (rest from reference TRBV5-1 and TRBJ1-3): KAGVTQTPRYLIKTRGQQVTLSCSPISGHRSVSWYQQTPGQGLQFLFEYFSETQRNKGNFPGRFSGRQFSNSRSEMNVSTLELGDSALYLCASSRDWRDAGNTIYFGEGSWLTVV.